The 31 T cell receptor beta chains given below trace back to one sample, sequenced in a study of blood T cell repertoires in COVID-19. Profiling relied on immunoSEQ multiplex PCR, and the TCRdb table lists in-frame clones only, not all of them. The sample holds about 250,000 clones, about nine tenths seen once. Sequenced input: PBMCs or T cells enriched from blood (not recorded which). These receptors were collected from a man aged 40-49 years who had recovered from COVID-19.

The chain links TRBV10-3 to TRBJ2-1, with TRBD2 matching over 8 bases. The CDR3 contains 16 residues. From germline, CDR1 is ENHRY and CDR2 SYGVKD. The trim removed 0 bases at V and 4 bases at J, leaving 5 bases unmatched. The CDR3 sequence: CAISESPGGGYNEQFF. The CDR3 DNA follows: TGTGCCATCAGTGAGTCTCCGGGAGGGGGATACAATGAGCAGTTCTTC.

The chain carries TRBV28 and TRBJ2-2; D unresolved. The CDR3 totals 19 residues. V lost 6 bases to trimming and J lost 3 bases, with 26 bases between them. The germline V gene has CDR1 MDHEN and CDR2 SYDVKM. DNA for the CDR3: TGTGCCAGCAGCCCACGACCTACCACGCCGTGGAGTCACACCGGGGAGCTGTTTTTT. As protein: CASSPRPTTPWSHTGELFF.

This chain joins TRBV7-9 and TRBJ1-2, with 9 positions matching TRBD1. This CDR3 is built from 12 residues. CDR1 SEHNR and CDR2 FQNEAQ come from the germline V gene (reference sequence). V was clipped by 4 bases and J by 8 bases; unmatched bases: 2. The CDR3 here is CASSWDRDGYTF. DNA of the CDR3: TGTGCCAGCAGCTGGGACAGGGACGGCTACACCTTC.

The chain has TRBV18 and TRBJ1-2; maybe TRBD1 (5 bases). The V gene lost 3 bases and the J gene lost 8 bases, with 13 bases spanning the gap. This CDR3 is built from 13 residues. The germline V gene has CDR1 KGHSH and CDR2 LQKENI. DNA for the CDR3: TGTGCCAGCTCACCGCGACAGCTAGGCGGCTACACCTTC. It yields the protein CASSPRQLGGYTF.

V gene TRBV2 combines with J gene TRBJ1-1; possible D gene TRBD1, 5 bases. The V end was cut by 6 bases, the J end by 4 bases, with 9 bases between. Germline lookup yields CDR1 SNHLY and CDR2 FYNNEI. This CDR3 is built from 12 residues. CDR3 protein: CASRAGVTEAFF. In DNA, the CDR3 is TGTGCCAGCAGGGCGGGGGTCACTGAAGCTTTCTTT.

The chain has TRBV7-2 and TRBJ1-4, with D uncertain. CDR3 length: 14 residues. The V end lost 3 bases, the J end lost 6 bases, and 11 bases lay between the germline ends. Per germline, CDR1 SGHTA and CDR2 FQGNSA. The CDR3 loop reads CASSFSREHEKLFF. CDR3 in DNA: TGTGCCAGCAGCTTCTCCCGGGAGCATGAAAAACTGTTTTTT.

This clone showed up just a few times. The J gene is TRBJ1-1, the V gene TRBV11-2, with 7 bases that match TRBD1. J lost 4 bases, V lost 5 bases, and 4 bases had no gene match. The CDR3 consists of 13 residues. Germline CDR1 reads SGHAT; CDR2 reads FQNNGV. The CDR3 sequence is CASSTTGFTEAFF. The CDR3 bases are TGTGCCAGCAGCACGACAGGGTTCACTGAAGCTTTCTTT.

The J gene is TRBJ2-1, the V gene TRBV6-5, with D hard to call. Looked up from germline, CDR1 is MNHEY and CDR2 is SVGAGI. V dropped 2 bases and J dropped 10 bases, with 6 bases sitting between them. The CDR3 totals 11 residues. DNA for the CDR3: TGTGCCAGCAGTTACGCTGCGGAGCAGTTCTTC. Protein product: CASSYAAEQFF.

The chain uses TRBV19 and TRBJ1-3; perhaps TRBD1 as D (5 bases). The CDR3 sequence is 14 residues long. The germline V gene has CDR1 LNHDA and CDR2 SQIVND (reference sequence). Trimming removed 8 bases at V and 0 bases at J, with 11 bases between. CDR3 residues: CASSEGNSGNTIYF. CDR3 nucleotides: TGTGCCAGTTCGGAGGGGAACTCTGGAAACACCATATATTTT.

The chain joins TRBV24-1 to TRBJ2-5; 10 nucleotides align to TRBD1. V dropped 3 bases and J dropped 5; count of bases not matched to a gene: 8. The CDR3 spans 16 residues. Germline CDR1 reads KGHDR; CDR2 reads SFDVKD. Written as DNA, the CDR3 is TGTGCCACCAGTGATGTAGGGACAGGGGATGAGGAGACCCAGTACTTC. Protein product: CATSDVGTGDEETQYF.

This clone showed up just once. This chain links TRBV5-8 with TRBJ2-7, with 8 bases identical to TRBD1. V shed 2 bases, J shed 4 bases, and the junction held 5 bases outside the gene matches. Germline CDR1 SGHTS, CDR2 YDEGEE. This CDR3 contains 14 residues. CDR3 sequence reads: CASSFRTGSYEQYF. CDR3 nucleotide sequence: TGTGCCAGCAGCTTCAGGACAGGGTCGTACGAGCAGTACTTC. The variable domain in full, with the rest retrieved from reference TRBV5-8 and TRBJ2-7, is EAGVTQSPTHLIKTRGQQATLRCSPISGHTSVYWYQQALGLGLQFLLWYDEGEERNRGNFPPRFSGRQFPNYSSELNVNALELEDSALYLCASSFRTGSYEQYFGPGTRLTVT.

The CDR3: CASSQFTGGYQPQHF. The CDR3 DNA reads as TGTGCCAGTAGTCAGTTTACAGGGGGGTATCAGCCCCAGCATTTT. V and J are TRBV19 and TRBJ1-5; 8 bases match TRBD1. The J segment lost 5 bases and the V segment lost 5 bases, leaving 8 bases of the junction unmatched. This CDR3 is built from 15 residues. The V gene's germline CDR1 is LNHDA and CDR2 SQIVND (reference sequence).

The chain couples TRBV10-3 to TRBJ1-5; D might be TRBD1 (5 bases). Trimming left V 10 bases short and J 10 bases short, with 17 bases between. Germline-derived CDR1 and CDR2 are ENHRY and SYGVKD. This CDR3 contains 12 residues. The CDR3 reads CATSGGRGPQHF. CDR3 coding DNA: TGTGCCACCTCGGGGGGTCGAGGACCCCAGCATTTT.

This clone appeared once. The chain recombines TRBV27 with TRBJ2-1, with 13 nucleotides matching TRBD2. With V trimmed by 5 bases and J by 12 bases, 16 bases remained unmatched. The CDR3 contains 17 residues. CDR1 and CDR2 from the germline V gene are MNHEY and SMNVEV (reference sequence). CDR3 DNA sequence: TGTGCCAGCAGTACTAGGGGACTAGCGGGGACTTTAACACTGCAGTTCTTC. It encodes CASSTRGLAGTLTLQFF.

This clone occurred a few times. The chain couples TRBV7-6 to TRBJ1-1, with 7 bases aligning to TRBD1. Germline lookup yields CDR1 SGHVS and CDR2 FNYEAQ. Unmatched junction bases numbered 8, after V lost 4 bases and J lost 3 bases. This CDR3 is built from 15 residues. The CDR3 loop reads CASSSNTGVYTEAFF. The CDR3 region has the DNA TGTGCCAGCAGCTCAAATACAGGGGTGTACACTGAAGCTTTCTTT.

The chain joins TRBV6-2 or TRBV6-3 to TRBJ1-5, with 7 positions matching TRBD1. The CDR3 totals 15 residues. Per the germline V gene, CDR1 is MNHEY and CDR2 is SVGEGT. V shed 4 bases and J 2 bases; nucleotides not matched to a gene: 5. CDR3 amino acids: CASSFQGGRNQPQHF. In DNA form, the CDR3 reads TGTGCCAGCAGTTTCCAGGGGGGTCGCAATCAGCCCCAGCATTTT.

This chain links TRBV7-2 with TRBJ2-1; possibly TRBD1 for D (5 bases). Germline CDR1 is SGHTA and CDR2 is FQGNSA. The CDR3 runs 13 residues. V was cut by 4 bases and J by 8 bases, with 12 bases left in between. The CDR3 here is CASSSSRADEQFF. CDR3 nucleotide sequence: TGTGCCAGCAGCTCGTCCAGGGCGGATGAGCAGTTCTTC.

This chain uses TRBV2 with TRBJ2-2, with TRBD1 as a possible D gene (6 bases). The germline V gene encodes CDR1 SNHLY and CDR2 FYNNEI. The CDR3 is made up of 13 amino acids. With 6 bases removed from V and 6 bases from J, the gap between germline ends came to 11 bases. CDR3 in amino acids: CASRVQGPGELFF. The DNA of the CDR3 is TGTGCCAGCAGGGTACAGGGACCCGGGGAGCTGTTTTTT.

The chain couples TRBV19 to TRBJ1-4; possibly TRBD1 for D (5 bases). The CDR3 has 15 amino acids. The germline gives CDR1 LNHDA, CDR2 SQIVND (reference sequence). V lost 7 bases and J lost 8, with 20 bases in between. DNA for the CDR3: TGTGCCAGTATGGTAGCGGGGACGGCCGAAGAAAAACTGTTTTTT. Its translation: CASMVAGTAEEKLFF.

In DNA form, the CDR3 reads TGTGCCAGCAGCTTAGACCCGCAGGGGACTGAAAAACTGTTTTTT. This translates into CASSLDPQGTEKLFF. The V gene is TRBV7-2, the J gene TRBJ1-4, with D possibly matching TRBD1 (6 bases). V was shortened by 1 base and J by 7 bases, with 13 bases between the two germline ends. Germline V gene sequence: CDR1 SGHTA, CDR2 FQGNSA. This CDR3 has 15 residues. Full variable domain (outside the CDR3, taken from reference TRBV7-2 and TRBJ1-4): GAGVSQSPSNKVTEKGKDVELRCDPISGHTALYWYRQSLGQGLEFLIYFQGNSAPDKSGLPSDRFSAERTGGSVSTLTIQRTQQEDSAVYLCASSLDPQGTEKLFFGSGTQLSVL.

This clone has only a few counts. The chain combines TRBV5-1 with TRBJ1-2, with TRBD1 identical over 7 bases. The CDR3 runs 14 residues. The germline V gene has CDR1 SGHRS and CDR2 YFSETQ. Trimming at V came to 0 bases and at J to 8 bases, leaving 7 bases not matched to a gene. The CDR3 region has the DNA TGCGCCAGCAGCTTGGAGGCAGGGGGTCTCGGCTACACCTTC. Encoded protein: CASSLEAGGLGYTF.

The chain couples TRBV6-5 to TRBJ1-4; D is uncertain. The V gene's germline CDR1 is MNHEY and CDR2 SVGAGI. Deletions cut 2 bases from V and 4 bases from J, with 11 bases between. The CDR3 runs to 15 residues. CDR3 sequence reads: CASSYLTGFNEKLFF. In DNA, the CDR3 is TGTGCCAGCAGTTACCTCACGGGGTTTAATGAAAAACTGTTTTTT.

The rearrangement links TRBV6-4 to TRBJ2-7; TRBD2 might be the D (5 bases). In germline, CDR1 is MRHNA, CDR2 SNTAGT. This CDR3 has 14 amino acids. V lost 6 bases, J lost 0 bases, and 12 bases lay in between. CDR3: CASRGLINSYEQYF. The CDR3 nucleotides read TGTGCCAGCAGAGGACTGATAAACTCCTACGAGCAGTACTTC.

The CDR3 here is CASSQEQSTDTQYF. The DNA of the CDR3 is TGCGCCAGCAGCCAAGAACAGTCCACAGATACGCAGTATTTT. V usage is TRBV4-1 and J usage is TRBJ2-3; D gene ambiguous. Germline CDR1 and CDR2: MGHRA and YSYEKL. Deletions cut 0 bases from V and 2 bases from J, with 6 bases between. CDR3 length: 14 amino acids.

The rearrangement joins TRBV5-6 to TRBJ2-1, with 10 nucleotides matching TRBD2. Germline loops: CDR1 SGHDT, CDR2 YYEEEE. Trimming cost V 0 bases and J 7 bases; bases outside gene matches: 7. The CDR3 spans 16 residues. The CDR3 DNA is TGTGCCAGCAGCTTGGTGAGCGGGGGGGCTGAAAATGAGCAGTTCTTC. Residues: CASSLVSGGAENEQFF.

This chain connects TRBV19 to TRBJ2-3; 11 bases map to TRBD1. CDR3 length: 14 residues. The germline V gene encodes CDR1 LNHDA and CDR2 SQIVND (reference sequence). V lost 5 bases, J lost 5 bases, and 3 bases stayed unmatched. The CDR3 nucleotides are TGTGCCAGTAGTTGGGACAGGGGGAGAGATACGCAGTATTTT. This gives the protein CASSWDRGRDTQYF.

The chain carries TRBV28 and TRBJ1-5; tentatively, D is TRBD1 (5 bases). CDR3 length: 18 residues. V lost 1 base to trimming and J lost 4 bases, with 20 bases between them. Looked up from germline, CDR1 is MDHEN and CDR2 is SYDVKM. The CDR3 DNA follows: TGTGCCAGCAGTTTATCTTGGGGCAGGGTGAATGGGAATCAGCCCCAGCATTTT. This sequence encodes CASSLSWGRVNGNQPQHF.

CDR3 protein: CASSYPWTGGGSEAFF. The DNA of the CDR3 is TGTGCCAGCAGTTACCCGTGGACAGGGGGCGGATCTGAAGCTTTCTTT. The rearrangement uses TRBV6-2 or TRBV6-3 and TRBJ1-1; 11 bases fit TRBD1. The V segment lost 2 bases and the J segment 6 bases; nucleotides outside the gene matches: 8. The CDR3 length is 16 residues. Germline CDR1 is MNHEY and CDR2 is SVGEGT.

V and J are TRBV6-5 and TRBJ2-3; tentatively, D is TRBD2 (6 bases). Trimming took 6 bases from V and 3 from J, leaving 13 bases between them. This CDR3 contains 14 residues. The V gene's germline CDR1 is MNHEY and CDR2 SVGAGI. The CDR3 protein is CASRQTGGTDTQYF. CDR3 DNA sequence: TGTGCCAGCAGACAAACCGGGGGAACAGATACGCAGTATTTT.

The V and J genes are TRBV3-1 (or the pseudogene TRBV3-2) and TRBJ1-1, with TRBD1 identical over 9 bases. Germline assignment: CDR1 LGHDT and CDR2 YNNKEL (reference sequence). V dropped 4 bases and J dropped 5; count of bases not matched to a gene: 5. This CDR3 has 14 residues. Here the CDR3 reads CASSPDRGGTEAFF. CDR3 nucleotides: TGTGCCAGCAGCCCGGACAGGGGAGGGACTGAAGCTTTCTTT.

The CDR3 region is CASSLLVNTEAFF. The CDR3 nucleotides are TGTGCCAGCAGCTTACTCGTGAACACTGAAGCTTTCTTT. This chain joins TRBV7-3 and TRBJ1-1; D unresolved. Germline lookup yields CDR1 SGHTA and CDR2 FQGTGA. Trimming shortened V by 2 bases and J by 0 bases, and 4 bases separated the two germline ends. This CDR3 spans 13 amino acids.